The 25 T cell receptor beta chains given below trace back to one sample, sequenced in a study of cytomegalovirus exposure and HLA in healthy donors. 60 Vbeta and 13 Jbeta primers were used in PCR. Repertoires were generated with immunoSEQ multiplex PCR, while TCRdb's copy carries only in-frame clones and drops some. The data hold fewer than 60,000 clones, with 55% to 65% observed a single time. The sequencing sample was made of PBMCs. These receptors came from a human donor in good health.

J is TRBJ2-7 and V is TRBV10-2; TRBD1 might be the D (6 bases). Germline loops: CDR1 WSHSY, CDR2 SAAADI. The CDR3 spans 13 residues. The V gene lost 6 bases and the J gene lost 2 bases, with 11 bases spanning the gap. CDR3 DNA: TGCGCCAGCAGATCAGGGGCGGCCTACGAGCAGTACTTC. Translation gives CASRSGAAYEQYF.

This clone was counted between two and nine times. The genes are TRBV5-6 and TRBJ2-1; tentative D call: TRBD2 (5 bases). The CDR3 has 13 residues. Trimming cost V 1 base and J 8 bases, with 10 bases left between them. Germline values: CDR1 SGHDT, CDR2 YYEEEE. DNA for the CDR3: TGTGCCAGCAGCTTGTATACTAGGTATGAGCAGTTCTTC. Its translation: CASSLYTRYEQFF.

In DNA form, the CDR3 reads TGTGCCAGCAGCTTAGCCGGACTAAAAGAGACCCAGTACTTC. Protein sequence: CASSLAGLKETQYF. The chain carries TRBV7-2 and TRBJ2-5, with a possible D match to TRBD2 (6 bases). The V gene's germline CDR1 is SGHTA and CDR2 FQGNSA. The CDR3 is 14 amino acids. Trimming took off 0 bases at V and 3 bases at J, with 8 bases between the two ends.

This clone showed up just a few times. V is TRBV7-8 and J is TRBJ1-1; 9 bases fit TRBD1. The CDR3 sequence is 16 residues long. Germline V gives CDR1 SGHVS, CDR2 FQNEAQ. V was pared by 6 bases and J by 4 bases, with 12 bases of the junction left unmatched. The DNA for the CDR3 is TGTGCCAGCAGTTTTAGGGGACAGGGTTTTAGCACTGAAGCTTTCTTT. It specifies CASSFRGQGFSTEAFF.

In its sample, this clone was seen a few times. V is TRBV27 and J is TRBJ1-5; D is undetermined. CDR1 is MNHEY and CDR2 is SMNVEV in the germline V gene (reference sequence). The CDR3 is 15 amino acids. V was cut by 5 bases and J by 7 bases, with 18 bases left in between. The CDR3 region is CASSPRLRSGQPQHF. For the CDR3, the DNA is TGTGCCAGCAGTCCCCGCCTCCGGTCGGGGCAGCCCCAGCATTTT.

This chain connects TRBV11-3 to TRBJ1-1, with unresolved D. Germline V gene sequence: CDR1 SGHNT, CDR2 YENEEA. With 2 bases removed from V and 4 bases from J, the gap between germline ends came to 8 bases. The CDR3 sequence is 13 residues long. The CDR3 bases are TGTGCCAGCAGCTTACAGGTTGGCACTGAAGCTTTCTTT. Its protein is CASSLQVGTEAFF. The full variable domain, its missing parts supplied by reference TRBV11-3 and TRBJ1-1, is EAGVVQSPRYKIIEKKQPVAFWCNPISGHNTLYWYLQNLGQGPELLIRYENEEAVDDSQLPKDRFSAERLKGVDSTLKIQPAELGDSAVYLCASSLQVGTEAFFGQGTRLTVV.

This chain joins TRBV7-3 and TRBJ2-1, with D unresolved. Trimming took 0 bases from V and 8 from J, leaving 8 bases between them. Germline CDR1 reads SGHTA; CDR2 reads FQGTGA. The CDR3 consists of 13 residues. For the CDR3, the DNA is TGTGCCAGCAGCTTAACTTATTCGGATGAGCAGTTCTTC. Translating gives CASSLTYSDEQFF.

This clone was seen more than once but under ten times. The V and J genes are TRBV6-6 and TRBJ2-2; D is undetermined. Trimming took 4 bases from V and 4 from J, leaving 10 bases between them. Germline V gene lookup returns CDR1 MNHNY and CDR2 SVGAGI (reference sequence). This CDR3 is built from 14 residues. The DNA for the CDR3 is TGTGCCAGCAGTTCCCCAGACATCACCGGGGAGCTGTTTTTT. Residues: CASSSPDITGELFF.

This clone was observed at least ten times. The sample contains more than one DNA sequence encoding this CDR3. The chain recombines TRBV2 with TRBJ1-1; D remains ambiguous. The germline gives CDR1 SNHLY, CDR2 FYNNEI. The length of the CDR3 is 13 residues. Trimming took off 8 bases at V and 1 base at J, with 11 bases between the two ends. CDR3: CASSGSGNTEAFF. The CDR3 DNA is TGTGCCAGCTCCGGGTCGGGGAACACTGAAGCTTTCTTT.

This clone was seen a few times. V gene TRBV5-1 combines with J gene TRBJ2-3, with D uncertain. Germline V gene sequence: CDR1 SGHRS, CDR2 YFSETQ. This CDR3 is built from 15 residues. The ends were cut back, 3 bases at V and 0 bases at J, with 11 bases in the middle. CDR3: CASSSERVSTDTQYF. CDR3 DNA sequence: TGCGCCAGCAGCTCGGAGCGCGTTAGCACAGATACGCAGTATTTT.

The J gene is TRBJ2-7, the V gene TRBV7-9, with 8 nucleotides matching TRBD2. The germline gives CDR1 SEHNR, CDR2 FQNEAQ (reference sequence). The CDR3 covers 16 residues. Losses at the gene ends were 5 bases for V and 6 bases for J; bases not matched to a gene: 15. The CDR3 DNA is TGTGCCAGCAGCCATATCGACCAGGGGACTAGGCCCGAGCAGTACTTC. This translates into CASSHIDQGTRPEQYF.

CDR3 nucleotides: TGTGCCAGCAGTTACCGCCTCGGACTAGCCAATGAGCAGTTCTTC. It yields the protein CASSYRLGLANEQFF. The chain carries TRBV6-5 and TRBJ2-1; TRBD2 agrees at 8 bases. CDR1 is MNHEY, CDR2 SVGAGI, per germline. Losses at the gene ends were 2 bases for V and 6 bases for J; bases not matched to a gene: 6. CDR3 length: 15 amino acids.

V and J are TRBV5-1 and TRBJ1-2; possible D gene TRBD1, 6 bases. The CDR3 runs 14 residues. V dropped 4 bases and J dropped 7 bases, with 17 bases sitting between them. Germline CDR1 reads SGHRS; CDR2 reads YFSETQ. The chain's CDR3 is CASSPANRETGYTF. CDR3 nucleotide sequence: TGCGCCAGCAGCCCCGCTAACAGGGAAACTGGCTACACCTTC.

The CDR3 sequence is CASSRQPGNQPQHF. In DNA, the CDR3 is TGTGCCAGCAGCCGACAACCTGGCAATCAGCCCCAGCATTTT. The genes are TRBV7-2 and TRBJ1-5; D remains ambiguous. From germline, CDR1 is SGHTA and CDR2 FQGNSA. There are 14 residues in the CDR3. Trimming pared 5 bases from V and 2 bases from J, leaving 10 bases between.

This sequence joins TRBV15 and TRBJ2-3; weak D call: TRBD1 (8 bases). The CDR3 sequence is 15 residues long. Germline V gene lookup returns CDR1 LNHNV and CDR2 YYDKDF (reference sequence). Trimming left V 5 bases short and J 9 bases short, with 21 bases between. The CDR3 reads CATSARTGRAGTQYF. In DNA, the CDR3 is TGTGCCACCAGCGCCCGGACAGGGAGGGCGGGGACGCAGTATTTT.

The chain links TRBV27 to TRBJ1-1; unclear D gene. V lost 4 bases and J 4 bases, leaving 10 bases between the germline ends. The germline CDR1 and CDR2 sequences are MNHEY and SMNVEV (reference sequence). This CDR3 has 13 amino acids. The CDR3 sequence is CASSYTRATEAFF. The CDR3 nucleotides read TGTGCCAGCAGTTATACGCGGGCCACTGAAGCTTTCTTT.

This clone occurred a few times. CDR3 DNA sequence: TGTGCCTGGAGTGGGGGAGGGGGTTCACCCCTCCACTTT. Translated, it gives CAWSGGGGSPLHF. The rearrangement uses TRBV30 and TRBJ1-6; perhaps TRBD1 as D (6 bases). Germline V CDR1 and CDR2: GTSNPN, SVGIG (reference sequence). Deletions cut 1 base from V and 9 bases from J, with 10 bases between. The CDR3 spans 13 residues.

The chain links TRBV7-9 to TRBJ2-3; D perhaps matches TRBD2 (5 bases). The V and J ends lost 5 bases and 1 base respectively, with 7 bases between them. The CDR3 loop spans 13 amino acids. Germline V gene sequence: CDR1 SEHNR, CDR2 FQNEAQ (reference sequence). CDR3 in amino acids: CASSLGGTDTQYF. In nucleotides, the CDR3 is TGTGCCAGCAGCCTCGGGGGCACAGATACGCAGTATTTT.

There are a few counts of this clone. The rearrangement uses TRBV27 and TRBJ2-2, with a tentative D call TRBD1 (5 bases). The V and J ends lost 6 bases and 7 bases respectively, with 12 bases between them. Germline assignment: CDR1 MNHEY and CDR2 SMNVEV (reference sequence). The CDR3 runs 13 residues. For the CDR3, the DNA is TGTGCCAGCAGATCCAGGGCGAACGGGGAGCTGTTTTTT. Its protein is CASRSRANGELFF.

The gene calls are TRBV30 and TRBJ1-5, with D uncertain. Germline CDR1 reads GTSNPN; CDR2 reads SVGIG (reference sequence). V lost 0 bases, J lost 9 bases, and 12 bases lay in between. The CDR3 has 13 residues. The CDR3 sequence is CAWSVPGARPQHF. The DNA for the CDR3 is TGTGCCTGGAGTGTCCCGGGAGCTCGGCCCCAGCATTTT.

The CDR3, as DNA: TGCAGTGCCCCGCCGGGGGAGACCCAGTACTTC. This gives the protein CSAPPGETQYF. This rearrangement joins TRBV20-1 to TRBJ2-5, with a possible D match to TRBD2 (5 bases). The CDR3 length is 11 residues. The ends were cut back, 6 bases at V and 5 bases at J, with 10 bases in the middle. Germline CDR1 reads DFQATT; CDR2 reads SNEGSKA (reference sequence).

This clone was seen only a few times. The chain combines TRBV19 with TRBJ1-6; possibly TRBD1 for D (5 bases). V lost 6 bases and J lost 10, with 19 bases in between. CDR3 length equals 15 residues. The germline gives CDR1 LNHDA, CDR2 SQIVND (reference sequence). In nucleotides, the CDR3 is TGTGCCAGTAGATCGTGGGGGGTAGGGAGCTCACCCCTCCACTTT. This codes for CASRSWGVGSSPLHF. Using reference TRBV19 and TRBJ1-6 for the parts outside the CDR3, the full variable domain is DGGITQSPKYLFRKEGQNVTLSCEQNLNHDAMYWYRQDPGQGLRLIYYSQIVNDFQKGDIAEGYSVSREKKESFPLTVTSAQKNPTAFYLCASRSWGVGSSPLHFGNGTRLTVT.

This clone appeared a few times. The gene calls are TRBV19 and TRBJ1-1; D may be TRBD1 (6 bases). V was cut by 3 bases and J by 1 base, with 12 bases left in between. The CDR3 loop spans 15 amino acids. In germline, CDR1 is LNHDA, CDR2 SQIVND (reference sequence). The CDR3 coding sequence is TGTGCCAGTAGTATCGGACAGCCAAAGAACACTGAAGCTTTCTTT. Translation: CASSIGQPKNTEAFF.

This clone was counted between two and nine times. The chain links TRBV6-1 to TRBJ2-5; a possible D gene is TRBD2 (6 bases). V lost 3 bases to trimming and J lost 4 bases, with 12 bases between them. CDR1 is MNHNS, CDR2 SASEGT, per germline. The length of the CDR3 is 14 residues. CDR3 in amino acids: CASSDGGIGETQYF. CDR3 bases: TGTGCCAGCAGTGACGGGGGAATCGGAGAGACCCAGTACTTC.

The V gene is TRBV19, the J gene TRBJ1-1; D is undetermined. V shed 3 bases and J shed 1 base, with 9 bases lying between them. Germline V gene lookup returns CDR1 LNHDA and CDR2 SQIVND (reference sequence). The CDR3 runs 14 residues. In DNA form, the CDR3 reads TGTGCCAGTAGTATCCCGGGATGGAACACTGAAGCTTTCTTT. Protein: CASSIPGWNTEAFF.